This TCR beta chain came from a study of shared clonotypes between healthy human individuals. Study results and caveats: The researchers took only blood, and tissue repertoires probably look different.

Each sample came from a Caucasian adult donor living in Nashville, Tennessee. DNA at about 210 ng, 25,000 to 35,000 T cell genomes, went into sorted-subset replicate PCRs. The method was immunoSEQ multiplex PCR; TCRdb's version includes in-frame clones alone and lacks a portion of them. Of approximately 700,000 clones in the sample, more than 70% were seen once. Trimming stripped 1 base from V and 7 bases from J, with 7 bases between. Germline V gene sequence: CDR1 SGHVS, CDR2 FQNEAQ. The CDR3 contains 13 residues. This clone was counted many times. Its antigen is still unknown. V gene TRBV7-8 combines with J gene TRBJ1-4; D is perhaps TRBD1 (5 bases). Specimen: memory CD4+ T cells sorted from blood. Subset: CD45RA-negative fraction. The TCR was taken from a woman younger than 45 in good health. As DNA, the CDR3 is TGTGCCAGCAGCTTAGGGACAAGTGAAAAACTGTTTTTT. It encodes CASSLGTSEKLFF.